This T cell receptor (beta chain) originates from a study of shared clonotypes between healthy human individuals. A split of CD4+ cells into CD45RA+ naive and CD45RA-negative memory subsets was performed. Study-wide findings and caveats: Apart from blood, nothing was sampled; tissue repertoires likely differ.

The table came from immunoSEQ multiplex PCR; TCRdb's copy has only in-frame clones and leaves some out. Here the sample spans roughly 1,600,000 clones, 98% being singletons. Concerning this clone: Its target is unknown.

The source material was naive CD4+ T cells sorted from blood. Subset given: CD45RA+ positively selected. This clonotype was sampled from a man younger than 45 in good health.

This CDR3 is CASSFAGYGYTF. CDR3 DNA: TGTGCCAGCAGTTTTGCAGGCTATGGCTACACCTTC. V is TRBV27 and J is TRBJ1-2; D call uncertain. In germline, CDR1 is MNHEY, CDR2 SMNVEV (reference sequence). The CDR3 is 12 residues long. V was shortened by 3 bases and J by 4 bases, with 6 bases between the two germline ends.